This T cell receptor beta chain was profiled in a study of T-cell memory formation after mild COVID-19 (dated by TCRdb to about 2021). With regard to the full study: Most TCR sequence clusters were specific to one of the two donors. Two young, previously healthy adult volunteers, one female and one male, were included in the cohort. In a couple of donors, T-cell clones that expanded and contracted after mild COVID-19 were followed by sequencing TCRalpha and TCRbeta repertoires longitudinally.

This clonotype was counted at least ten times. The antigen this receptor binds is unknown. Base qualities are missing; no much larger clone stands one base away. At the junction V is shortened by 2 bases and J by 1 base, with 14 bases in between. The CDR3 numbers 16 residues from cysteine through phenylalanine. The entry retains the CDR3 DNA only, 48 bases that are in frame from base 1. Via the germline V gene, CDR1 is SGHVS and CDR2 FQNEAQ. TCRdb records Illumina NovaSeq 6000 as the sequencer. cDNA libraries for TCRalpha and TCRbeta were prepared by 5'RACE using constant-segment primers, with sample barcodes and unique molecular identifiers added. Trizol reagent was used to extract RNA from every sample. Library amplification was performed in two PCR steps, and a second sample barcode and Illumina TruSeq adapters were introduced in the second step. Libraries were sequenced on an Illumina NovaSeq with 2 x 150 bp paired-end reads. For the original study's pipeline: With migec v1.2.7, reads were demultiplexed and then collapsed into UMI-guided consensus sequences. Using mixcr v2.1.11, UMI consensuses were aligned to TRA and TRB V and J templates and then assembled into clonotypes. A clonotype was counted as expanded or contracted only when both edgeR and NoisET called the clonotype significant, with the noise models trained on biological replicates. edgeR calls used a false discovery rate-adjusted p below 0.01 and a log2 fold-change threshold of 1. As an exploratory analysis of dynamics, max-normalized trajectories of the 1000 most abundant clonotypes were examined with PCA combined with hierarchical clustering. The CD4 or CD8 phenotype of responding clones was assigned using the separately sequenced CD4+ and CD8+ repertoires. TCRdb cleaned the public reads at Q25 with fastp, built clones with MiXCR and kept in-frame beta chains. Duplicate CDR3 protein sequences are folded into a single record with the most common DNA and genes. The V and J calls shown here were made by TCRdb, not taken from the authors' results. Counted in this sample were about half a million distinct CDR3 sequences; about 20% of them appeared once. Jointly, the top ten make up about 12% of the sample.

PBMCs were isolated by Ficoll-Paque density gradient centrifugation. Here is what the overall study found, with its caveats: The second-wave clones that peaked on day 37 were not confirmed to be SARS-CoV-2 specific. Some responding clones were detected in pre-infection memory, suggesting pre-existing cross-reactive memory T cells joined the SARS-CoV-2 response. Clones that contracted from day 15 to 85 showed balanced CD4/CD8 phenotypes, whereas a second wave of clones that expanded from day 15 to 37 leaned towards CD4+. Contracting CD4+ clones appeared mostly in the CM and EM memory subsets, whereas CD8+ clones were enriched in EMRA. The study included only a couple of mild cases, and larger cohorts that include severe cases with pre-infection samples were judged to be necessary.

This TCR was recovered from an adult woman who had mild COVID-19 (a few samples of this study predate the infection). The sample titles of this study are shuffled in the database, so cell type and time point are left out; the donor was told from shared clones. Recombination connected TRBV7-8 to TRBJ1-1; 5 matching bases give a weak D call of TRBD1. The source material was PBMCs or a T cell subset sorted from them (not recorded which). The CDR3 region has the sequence CASSLQRTTWNTEAFF. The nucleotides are TGTGCCAGCAGCTTACAGCGGACAACCTGGAACACTGAAGCTTTCTTT.